The rows below give T cell receptor beta chains drawn from one sample of a study of technical replicates of blood from a few donors. Assay: immunoSEQ multiplex PCR; the TCRdb copy retains only in-frame clones and omits some. The sample lists 65,000 to 80,000 clones; around 92% were seen once. Sequencing was carried out using T cells isolated from PBMCs. These receptors all stem from a human donor in good health. The CDR3 runs from the conserved cysteine through the conserved F or W. Fields, in order: CDR3 length, clone size, D gene, J gene, V gene, CDR3 protein, CDR3 DNA. The D gene is left open where the match is weak. Size is omitted from some rows. Given values are once, few, many or a class for expanded clones.

15 | - | - | TRBJ2-7 | TRBV28 | CASSFRQVNSYEQYF | TGTGCCAGCAGTTTTAGACAGGTGAACTCCTACGAGCAGTACTTC
15 | - | TRBD1 | TRBJ2-7 | TRBV6-6 | CASSYKKGGLNEQYF | TGTGCCAGCAGTTACAAGAAAGGGGGCCTCAACGAGCAGTACTTC
15 | - | TRBD2 | TRBJ2-7 | TRBV5-1 | CASSYTGLASYEQYF | TGCGCCAGCAGCTATACAGGACTAGCCTCCTACGAGCAGTACTTC
20 | once | TRBD2 | TRBJ2-2 | TRBV2 | CASSEAVIGLAGGHTGELFF | TGTGCCAGCAGTGAAGCCGTTATAGGTCTAGCGGGAGGTCACACCGGGGAGCTGTTTTTT
20 | - | TRBD2 | TRBJ2-1 | TRBV19 | CASSIPPPRRLAGGDNEQFF | TGTGCCAGTAGTATCCCTCCCCCCCGACGGCTAGCGGGAGGCGACAATGAGCAGTTCTTC
15 | - | TRBD1 | TRBJ1-5 | TRBV19 | CASSTSTGFNQPQHF | TGTGCCAGTAGTACCTCGACAGGGTTCAATCAGCCCCAGCATTTT
13 | once | TRBD1 | TRBJ1-2 | TRBV7-2 | CASSEGQGAGYTF | TGTGCCAGCAGCGAGGGACAGGGGGCTGGCTACACCTTC
16 | - | - | TRBJ2-7 | TRBV4-1 | CASSQDTASPYYEQYF | TGCGCCAGCAGCCAAGATACCGCTAGCCCCTACTACGAGCAGTACTTC
12 | - | - | TRBJ1-1 | TRBV29-1 | CSVAQGDTEAFF | TGCAGCGTTGCCCAGGGTGACACTGAAGCTTTCTTT
16 | - | - | TRBJ2-1 | TRBV4-1 | CASSHMRATSTGEQFF | TGCGCCAGCAGCCATATGAGGGCGACTAGTACCGGTGAGCAGTTCTTC
15 | - | - | TRBJ1-5 | TRBV23-1 | CASSQSPGENQPQHF | TGCGCCAGCAGTCAATCGCCAGGGGAGAATCAGCCCCAGCATTTT
15 | - | TRBD1 | TRBJ1-4 | TRBV6-4 | CASSDPGQGDEKLFF | TGTGCCAGCAGTGACCCCGGACAGGGGGATGAAAAACTGTTTTTT
12 | - | - | TRBJ1-3 | TRBV30 | CAWRAEENTIYF | TGTGCCTGGAGAGCGGAAGAGAACACCATATATTTT
15 | once | TRBD1 | TRBJ2-1 | TRBV6-1 | CASGGGTGAYNEQFF | TGTGCCAGCGGTGGTGGGACAGGGGCCTACAATGAGCAGTTCTTC
12 | - | - | TRBJ1-2 | TRBV19 | CASSMKEGGYTF | TGTGCCAGTAGTATGAAGGAGGGAGGCTACACCTTC
12 | once | - | TRBJ1-1 | TRBV7-9 | CASSLGQAEAFF | TGTGCCAGCAGCTTAGGGCAGGCTGAAGCTTTCTTT
14 | - | - | TRBJ2-7 | TRBV2 | CASSGPLQGSEQYF | TGTGCCAGCAGTGGGCCCTTGCAGGGTTCCGAGCAGTACTTC
10 | - | - | TRBJ2-1 | TRBV7-9 | CASIRDEQFF | TGTGCCAGCATTCGGGATGAGCAGTTCTTC
13 | - | TRBD1 | TRBJ1-5 | TRBV2 | CASEGQGNQPQHF | TGTGCCAGCGAGGGACAGGGAAATCAGCCCCAGCATTTT
14 | once | - | TRBJ2-3 | TRBV7-3 | CASKTSRGTDTQYF | TGTGCCAGCAAAACTAGTAGGGGGACAGATACGCAGTATTTT
16 | - | TRBD1 | TRBJ2-7 | TRBV18 | CASSLTGALTTYEQYF | TGTGCCAGCTCACTGACAGGGGCCCTGACTACCTACGAGCAGTACTTC
12 | - | - | TRBJ2-2 | TRBV25-1 | CASSTNTGELFF | TGTGCCAGCAGTACAAACACCGGGGAGCTGTTTTTT
14 | once | TRBD1 | TRBJ2-2 | TRBV7-2 | CASSAQGATGELFF | TGTGCCAGCAGCGCACAGGGGGCGACCGGGGAGCTGTTTTTT
14 | once | - | TRBJ2-7 | TRBV27 | CASSPRRESYEQYF | TGTGCCAGCAGCCCCCGGAGGGAGTCCTACGAGCAGTACTTC
14 | - | - | TRBJ2-2 | TRBV7-9 | CASSSGPGAGELFF | TGTGCCAGCAGCTCCGGGCCCGGGGCCGGGGAGCTGTTTTTT
15 | - | TRBD1 | TRBJ2-2 | TRBV6-6 | CASSSDRVHAGELFF | TGTGCCAGCAGTTCCGACAGGGTACACGCCGGGGAGCTGTTTTTT
14 | - | - | TRBJ1-1 | TRBV6-6 | CASSRSRGETEAFF | TGTGCCAGCAGTCGTAGCCGGGGGGAGACTGAAGCTTTCTTT
14 | - | - | TRBJ2-5 | TRBV7-2 | CASSSSWSTETQYF | TGTGCCAGCAGCTCTTCTTGGAGTACGGAGACCCAGTACTTC
15 | - | - | TRBJ1-5 | TRBV7-9 | CASSLARGSNQPQHF | TGTGCCAGCAGCTTAGCGCGAGGGAGCAATCAGCCCCAGCATTTT
14 | - | TRBD2 | TRBJ2-7 | TRBV7-9 | CASSSGGLASEQYF | TGTGCCAGCAGCTCGGGGGGACTAGCGAGCGAGCAGTACTTC
14 | - | - | TRBJ2-7 | TRBV28 | CASSRSGSRLEQYF | TGTGCCAGCAGCCGTAGTGGGAGTCGACTCGAGCAGTACTTC
21 | - | TRBD1 | TRBJ2-1 | TRBV5-1 | CASSTRQGTGSAGISYNEQFF | TGCGCCAGCAGCACCCGACAGGGAACAGGTTCGGCGGGTATCTCCTACAATGAGCAGTTCTTC
16 | - | TRBD1 | TRBJ2-3 | TRBV5-1 | CASSLAGTGRTDTQYF | TGCGCCAGCAGCTTGGCCGGGACAGGGAGAACAGATACGCAGTATTTT
14 | - | TRBD1 | TRBJ1-4 | TRBV6-5 | CASRAGTVDEKLFF | TGTGCCAGCAGGGCCGGGACAGTAGATGAAAAACTGTTTTTT
13 | - | - | TRBJ1-4 | TRBV6-1 | CASSAGLSEKLFF | TGTGCCAGCAGTGCGGGATTAAGTGAAAAACTGTTTTTT
13 | - | TRBD1 | TRBJ2-1 | TRBV27 | CASSYDRGNEQFF | TGTGCCAGCAGTTATGACAGGGGCAATGAGCAGTTCTTC
14 | - | - | TRBJ2-2 | TRBV19 | CASSSGRGTGELFF | TGTGCCAGTAGTTCAGGCAGAGGGACCGGGGAGCTGTTTTTT
16 | - | - | TRBJ2-3 | TRBV5-8 | CASSLSWGRDTDTQYF | TGTGCCAGCAGCCTATCCTGGGGCAGGGACACAGATACGCAGTATTTT
14 | - | TRBD2 | TRBJ2-7 | TRBV19 | CASSRTSGSNEQYF | TGTGCCAGTAGTAGGACTAGCGGGAGTAACGAGCAGTACTTC
16 | - | - | TRBJ1-3 | TRBV7-2 | CASSLAAGFSGNTIYF | TGTGCCAGCAGCTTAGCGGCAGGCTTCTCTGGAAACACCATATATTTT
15 | - | TRBD1 | TRBJ1-4 | TRBV5-1 | CASSYSGTENEKLFF | TGCGCCAGCAGCTACTCCGGGACAGAGAATGAAAAACTGTTTTTT
13 | - | - | TRBJ2-5 | TRBV28 | CASSLRTATAQYF | TGTGCCAGCAGTTTGCGGACAGCCACGGCCCAGTACTTC
12 | - | - | TRBJ1-2 | TRBV14 | CASSPGFYGYTF | TGTGCCAGCAGCCCAGGGTTTTATGGCTACACCTTC
16 | - | - | TRBJ1-5 | TRBV4-1 | CASSQPLRGSNQPQHF | TGCGCCAGCAGCCAACCCCTCAGGGGTAGCAATCAGCCCCAGCATTTT
15 | - | TRBD1 | TRBJ2-2 | TRBV11-3 | CASSPTGGNTGELFF | TGTGCCAGCAGCCCGACAGGGGGCAACACCGGGGAGCTGTTTTTT
15 | - | - | TRBJ2-1 | TRBV7-2 | CASNPLASSYNEQFF | TGTGCCAGCAACCCGCTAGCGAGCTCCTACAATGAGCAGTTCTTC